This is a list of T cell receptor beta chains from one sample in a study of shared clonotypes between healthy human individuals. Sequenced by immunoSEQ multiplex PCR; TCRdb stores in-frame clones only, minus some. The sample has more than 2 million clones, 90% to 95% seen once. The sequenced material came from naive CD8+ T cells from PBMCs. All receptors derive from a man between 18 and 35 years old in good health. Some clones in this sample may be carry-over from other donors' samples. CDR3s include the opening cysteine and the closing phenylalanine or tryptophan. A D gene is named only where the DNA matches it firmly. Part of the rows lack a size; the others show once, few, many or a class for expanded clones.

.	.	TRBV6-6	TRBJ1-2	TGTGCCAGCTACAAGACCGCCGGAGAGGGCTACACCTTC	CASYKTAGEGYTF
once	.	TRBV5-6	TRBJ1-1	TGTGCCAGCAGCTTGGGGTCCGTATTTATGAACACTGAAGCTTTCTTT	CASSLGSVFMNTEAFF
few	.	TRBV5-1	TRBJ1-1	TGCGCCAGCAGCTTGGGCGGGAACACTGAAGCTTTCTTT	CASSLGGNTEAFF
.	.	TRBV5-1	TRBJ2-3	TGCGCCAGCAGCTTGGGGCTGCTGAGCACAGATACGCAGTATTTT	CASSLGLLSTDTQYF
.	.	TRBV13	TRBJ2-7	TGTGCCAGCAGCTTAGTGACGGAGACCTACGAGCAGTACTTC	CASSLVTETYEQYF
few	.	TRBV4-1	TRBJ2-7	TGCGCCAGCAGCCAAGCGATGCGGGCCACCTACGAGCAGTACTTC	CASSQAMRATYEQYF
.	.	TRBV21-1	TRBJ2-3	TGTGCCAGCAGCACTCCCAAAAAAAGGCCCGGGGGAGGAGATACGCAGTATTTT	CASSTPKKRPGGGDTQYF
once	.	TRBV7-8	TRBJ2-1	TGTGCCAGCAGGGGGCGGACCTACAATGAGCAGTTCTTC	CASRGRTYNEQFF
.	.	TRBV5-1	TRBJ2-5	TGCGCCAGCACGGGAGAGACCCAGTACTTC	CASTGETQYF
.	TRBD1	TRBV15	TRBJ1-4	TGTGCCACCAGTCCCCATACAAACAGGGGGCCTAATGAAAAACTGTTTTTT	CATSPHTNRGPNEKLFF
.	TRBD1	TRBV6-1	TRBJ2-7	TGTGCCAACCGCCGGGACAGCTCCTACGAGCAGTACTTC	CANRRDSSYEQYF
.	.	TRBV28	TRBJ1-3	TGTGCCAGCAGTTTAAGCAGGGCCGGAAACACCATATATTTT	CASSLSRAGNTIYF
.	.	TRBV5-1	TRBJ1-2	TGCGCCAGCAGCTTGGGTACAGCCGCCTACACCTTC	CASSLGTAAYTF
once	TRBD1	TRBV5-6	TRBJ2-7	TGTGCCAGCAGCTGGGACAGCTACGAGCAGTACTTC	CASSWDSYEQYF
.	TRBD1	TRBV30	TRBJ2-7	TGTGCCTGGAGTGGACGTGGGGACAGGGGCTTCAAGCGGGAGTCTGACGAGCAGTACTTC	CAWSGRGDRGFKRESDEQYF
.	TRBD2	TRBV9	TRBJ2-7	TGTGCCAGCAGCTCCGAGCGGGGGGAACCCTACGAGCAGTACTTC	CASSSERGEPYEQYF
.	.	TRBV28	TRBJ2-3	TGTGCCAGCAGTTTATGGGGGACAGGGTTGGCTAGCGGGTACGGTACGCAGTATTTT	CASSLWGTGLASGYGTQYF
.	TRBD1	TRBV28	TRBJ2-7	TGTGCCAGCAGTTTAAAAGGGGGCTATAGCTCCTACGAGCAGTACTTC	CASSLKGGYSSYEQYF
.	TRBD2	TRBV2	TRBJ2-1	TGTGCCAGCAGCCGAGGACTAGCGGGACCCTATGAGCAGTTCTTC	CASSRGLAGPYEQFF